These 2 T cell receptor beta chains originate from one sample sequenced in a study of T cell repertoires in cytomegalovirus infection (dated by TCRdb to 2018 to 2020). Sequencing was performed on an Illumina HiSeq 1500. TCRdb took the public reads, trimmed them with fastp at Q25, ran MiXCR for clone calling and kept in-frame beta chains. Rows are combined by CDR3 protein, so each entry shows the most common genes and DNA. The sample table holds about 260,000 distinct CDR3 sequences, of which approximately 9.2% were seen once. The ten biggest clones cover about 14% of the sample. The sample comprised PBMCs. The source is a human donor in good health (CMV status not recorded). Some clones in this sample may be carry-over from other donors' samples.

This chain joins TRBV29-1 and TRBJ1-2; TRBD1 might be the D (6 bases). Germline V gene lookup returns CDR1 SQVTM and CDR2 ANQGSEA. Trimming pared 3 bases from V and 8 bases from J, leaving 25 bases between. The CDR3 runs to 16 residues. DNA for the CDR3: TGCAGCGTTGACCAGGGTGTGACAGGTCGATCGACCGGCTACACCTTC. Its protein product is CSVDQGVTGRSTGYTF. Supplemented by reference TRBV29-1 and TRBJ1-2, the full variable domain reads SAVISQKPSRDICQRGTSLTIQCQVDSQVTMMFWYRQQPGQSLTLIATANQGSEATYESGFVIDKFPISRPNLTFSTLTVSNMSPEDSSIYLCSVDQGVTGRSTGYTFGSGTRLTVV.

This clonotype was seen ten or more times. This chain connects TRBV7-9 to TRBJ2-4; tentatively, D is TRBD2 (5 bases). The CDR3 loop spans 14 amino acids. Germline assignment: CDR1 SEHNR and CDR2 FQNEAQ (reference sequence). Between the trimmed V and J ends, which lost 5 bases and 6 bases, there was a span of 14 bases. The CDR3 loop is CASSRILAANIQYF. In DNA, the CDR3 is TGTGCCAGCAGCCGTATTCTAGCCGCAAACATTCAGTACTTC.